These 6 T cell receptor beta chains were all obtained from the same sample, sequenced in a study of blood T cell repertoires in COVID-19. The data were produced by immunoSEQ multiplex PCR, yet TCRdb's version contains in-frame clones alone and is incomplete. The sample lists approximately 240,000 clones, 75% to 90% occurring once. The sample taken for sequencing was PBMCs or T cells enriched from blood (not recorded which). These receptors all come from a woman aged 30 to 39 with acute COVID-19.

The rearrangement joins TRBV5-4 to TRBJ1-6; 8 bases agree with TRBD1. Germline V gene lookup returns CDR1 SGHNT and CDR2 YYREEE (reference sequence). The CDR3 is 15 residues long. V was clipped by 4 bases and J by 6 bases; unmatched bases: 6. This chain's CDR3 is CASSPDRGTNSPLHF. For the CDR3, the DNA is TGTGCCAGCAGCCCAGACAGGGGAACTAATTCACCCCTCCACTTT.

The CDR3 coding sequence is TGTGCCAGCACCATAGCGGGGGGGTTCTCAGATACGCAGTATTTT. Amino acid sequence: CASTIAGGFSDTQYF. The chain has TRBV9 and TRBJ2-3, with 11 bases identical to TRBD2. The CDR3 loop spans 15 amino acids. CDR1 and CDR2 from the germline V gene are SGDLS and YYNGEE. J lost 4 bases, V lost 6 bases, and 7 bases had no gene match.

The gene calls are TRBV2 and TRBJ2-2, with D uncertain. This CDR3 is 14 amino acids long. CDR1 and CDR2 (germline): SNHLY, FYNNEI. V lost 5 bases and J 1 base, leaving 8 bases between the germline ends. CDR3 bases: TGTGCCAGCAGTTCGACACTGAACACCGGGGAGCTGTTTTTT. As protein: CASSSTLNTGELFF.

CDR3 bases: TGTGCCAGCAGCCTACGGACTCAATGGGAGCAGGAGGTGAATCAGCCCCAGCATTTT. This encodes CASSLRTQWEQEVNQPQHF. The chain recombines TRBV3-1 (or the pseudogene TRBV3-2) with TRBJ1-5; D gene unclear. The CDR3 runs 19 residues. CDR1 LGHDT and CDR2 YNNKEL come from the germline V gene (reference sequence). V lost 4 bases to trimming and J lost 4 bases, with 26 bases between them.

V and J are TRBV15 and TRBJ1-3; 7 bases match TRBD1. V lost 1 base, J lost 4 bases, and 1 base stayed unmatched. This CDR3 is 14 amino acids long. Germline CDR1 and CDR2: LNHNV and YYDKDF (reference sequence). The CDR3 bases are TGTGCCACCAGCAGAGGGGGACAGGGAAACACCATATATTTT. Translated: CATSRGGQGNTIYF.

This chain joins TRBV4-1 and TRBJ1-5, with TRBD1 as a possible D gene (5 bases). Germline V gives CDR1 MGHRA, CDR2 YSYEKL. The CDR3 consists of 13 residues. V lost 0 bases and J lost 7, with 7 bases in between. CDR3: CASSQDQGQPQHF. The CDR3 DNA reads TGCGCCAGCAGCCAAGATCAGGGCCAGCCCCAGCATTTT.